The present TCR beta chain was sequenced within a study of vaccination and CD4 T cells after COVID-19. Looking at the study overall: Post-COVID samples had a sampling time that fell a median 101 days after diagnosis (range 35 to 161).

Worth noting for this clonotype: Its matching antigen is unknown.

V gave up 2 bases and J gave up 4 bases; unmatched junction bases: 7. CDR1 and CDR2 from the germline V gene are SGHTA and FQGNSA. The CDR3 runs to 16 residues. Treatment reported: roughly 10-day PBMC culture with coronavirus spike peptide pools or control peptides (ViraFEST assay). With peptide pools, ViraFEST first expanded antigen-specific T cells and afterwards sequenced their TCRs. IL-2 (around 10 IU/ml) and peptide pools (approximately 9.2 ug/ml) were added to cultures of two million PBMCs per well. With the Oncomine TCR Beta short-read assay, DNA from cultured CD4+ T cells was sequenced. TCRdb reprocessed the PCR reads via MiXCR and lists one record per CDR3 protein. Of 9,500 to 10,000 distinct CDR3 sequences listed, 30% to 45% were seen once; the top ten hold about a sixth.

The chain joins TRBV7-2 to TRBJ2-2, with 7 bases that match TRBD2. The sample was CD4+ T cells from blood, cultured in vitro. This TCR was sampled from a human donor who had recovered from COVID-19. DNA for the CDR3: TGTGCCAGCAGCTTATTGGGCGGGGGACTCACCGGGGAGCTGTTTTTT. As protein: CASSLLGGGLTGELFF.